This TCR beta chain comes out of a study of blood T cell repertoires in COVID-19. The table came from immunoSEQ multiplex PCR; TCRdb's copy has only in-frame clones and leaves some out. In the table there are tens of thousands of clones, around four fifths of which are singletons. V lost 1 base and J lost 1; bases outside the gene matches: 6. The CDR3 sequence is 16 residues long. CDR1 MGHRA and CDR2 YSYEKL come from the germline V gene. The sequence came from a man aged 65-85 years with acute or convalescent COVID-19. V is TRBV4-1 and J is TRBJ2-5; the match to TRBD1 covers 7 bases. The sample comprised peripheral blood. CDR3 in amino acids: CASSQAGTATQETQYF. CDR3 DNA sequence: TGCGCCAGCAGCCAAGCAGGGACAGCCACCCAAGAGACCCAGTACTTC.